This entry is about one T cell receptor beta chain. Only in-frame clones appear in the TCRdb table, and some are missing; sequencing was by immunoSEQ multiplex PCR. The sample carries under 80,000 clones, about 90% recorded once. The CDR3 loop spans 16 amino acids. Germline CDR1 is LNHDA and CDR2 is SQIVND (reference sequence). J was trimmed by 2 bases and V by 5 bases; bases with no gene match: 9. These data belong to a study of graft-versus-host responses after intestinal transplantation. The V call is TRBV19, the J call TRBJ2-7, with TRBD2 matching over 10 bases. The clonotype was recovered from a human patient who received an intestinal transplant, so some T cells may come from the graft donor. Sequencing was performed on PBMCs, taken 98 days after intestinal transplantation. CDR3 DNA sequence: TGTGCCAGTAGTCGGACAGGACTAGCGGATACCTACGAGCAGTACTTC. Its protein is CASSRTGLADTYEQYF.